Described below is a single TCR beta chain sequence and its context. Its antigen is not identified. This may arise from a read error, as a much more abundant clone is one base away. For Graves' hyperthyroidism to be stable, ophthalmopathy could not progress within 18 months. Patients aged 18 to 65 had newly diagnosed hyperthyroidism that had lasted under 2 months. The study based diagnoses on clinical symptoms, serum thyroxine and TRAb, thyroid ultrasound and orbital computed tomography. This specimen belongs to a study of T cells in Graves' hyperthyroidism and ophthalmopathy. Whole-study findings and limits: Stable hyperthyroidism was separated from ophthalmopathy by a model based on 13 V-J features.

Germline CDR1 reads SGHRS; CDR2 reads YFSETQ. The CDR3 totals 17 residues. Trimming took 4 bases from V and 2 from J; bases not matched to a gene: 15. RNA transcripts were the template for amplifying TCR beta CDR3 regions. The HTBI set primed first-round TCR CDR3 RT-PCR. TCRdb re-derived calls from the multiplex PCR reads in MiXCR, one entry per CDR3 protein. The data hold a few hundred thousand distinct CDR3 sequences, with 46% observed a single time. This clonotype was sampled from a young woman with Graves' hyperthyroidism. The chain couples TRBV5-1 to TRBJ2-7; 7 bases are a match to TRBD2. Sequencing was done on a sample of peripheral blood or thyroid tissue (not recorded which). For the CDR3, the DNA is TGCGCCAGCAGCCCCCCCGGTTATAGCGGGCCTGCCTACGAGCAGTACTTC. Its translation is CASSPPGYSGPAYEQYF. Full variable domain (rest looked up from reference TRBV5-1 and TRBJ2-7): KAGVTQTPRYLIKTRGQQVTLSCSPISGHRSVSWYQQTPGQGLQFLFEYFSETQRNKGNFPGRFSGRQFSNSRSEMNVSTLELGDSALYLCASSPPGYSGPAYEQYFGPGTRLTVT.